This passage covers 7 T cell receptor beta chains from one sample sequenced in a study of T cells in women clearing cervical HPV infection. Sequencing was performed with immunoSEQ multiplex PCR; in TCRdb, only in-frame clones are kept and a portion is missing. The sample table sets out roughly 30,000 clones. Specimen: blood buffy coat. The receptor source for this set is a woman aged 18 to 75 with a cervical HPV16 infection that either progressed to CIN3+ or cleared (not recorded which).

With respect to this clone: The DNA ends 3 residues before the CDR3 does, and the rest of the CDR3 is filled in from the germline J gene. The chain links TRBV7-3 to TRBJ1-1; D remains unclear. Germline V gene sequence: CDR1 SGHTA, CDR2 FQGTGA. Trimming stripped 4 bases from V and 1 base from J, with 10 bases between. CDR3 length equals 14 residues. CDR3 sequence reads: CASSSQPGNTEAFF. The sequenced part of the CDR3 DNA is TGTGCCAGCAGCTCCCAACCCGGGAACACTGAA.

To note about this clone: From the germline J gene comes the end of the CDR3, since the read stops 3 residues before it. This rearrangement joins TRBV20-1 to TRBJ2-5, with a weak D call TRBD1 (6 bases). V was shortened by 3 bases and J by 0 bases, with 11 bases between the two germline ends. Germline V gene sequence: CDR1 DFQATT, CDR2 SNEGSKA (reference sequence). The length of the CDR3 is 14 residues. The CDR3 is CSASSGAYQETQYF. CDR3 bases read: TGCAGTGCTAGTTCAGGGGCCTACCAAGAGACC.

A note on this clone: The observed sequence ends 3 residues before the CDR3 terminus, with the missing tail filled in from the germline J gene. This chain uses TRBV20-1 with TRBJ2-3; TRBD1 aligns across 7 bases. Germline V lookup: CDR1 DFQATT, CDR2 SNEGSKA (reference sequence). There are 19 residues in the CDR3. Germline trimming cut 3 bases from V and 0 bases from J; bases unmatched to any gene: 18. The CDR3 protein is CSARDIVGGPIFSTDTQYF. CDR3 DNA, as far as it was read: TGCAGTGCTAGGGATATAGTAGGGGGCCCGATATTTAGCACAGATACG.

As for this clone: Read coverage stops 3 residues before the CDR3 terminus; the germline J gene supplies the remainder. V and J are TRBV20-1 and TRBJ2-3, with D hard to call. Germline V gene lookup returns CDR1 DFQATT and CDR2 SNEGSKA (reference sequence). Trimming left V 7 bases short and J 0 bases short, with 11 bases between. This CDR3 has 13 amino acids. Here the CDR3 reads CSVLRPSTDTQYF. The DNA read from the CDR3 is TGCAGTGTCCTGCGGCCTAGCACAGATACG.

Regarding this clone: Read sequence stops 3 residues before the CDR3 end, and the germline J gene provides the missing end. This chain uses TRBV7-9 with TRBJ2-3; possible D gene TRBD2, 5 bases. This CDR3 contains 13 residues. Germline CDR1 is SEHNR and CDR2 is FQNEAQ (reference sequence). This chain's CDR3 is CATSVRAEETQYF. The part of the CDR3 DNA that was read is TGTGCCACCTCCGTGCGGGCCGAGGAGACG.

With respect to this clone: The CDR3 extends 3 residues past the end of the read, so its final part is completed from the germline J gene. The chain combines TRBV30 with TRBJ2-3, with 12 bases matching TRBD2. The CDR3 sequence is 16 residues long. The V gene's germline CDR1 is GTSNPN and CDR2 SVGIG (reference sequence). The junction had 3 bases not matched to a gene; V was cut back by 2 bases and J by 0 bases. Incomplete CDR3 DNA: TGTGCCTGGAGTCTAGGACTAGCGGGAAGCACAGATACG. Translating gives CAWSLGLAGSTDT. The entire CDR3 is CAWSLGLAGSTDTQYF. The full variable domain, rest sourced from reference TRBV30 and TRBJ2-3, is SQTIHQWPATLVQPVGSPLSLECTVEGTSNPNLYWYRQAAGRGLQLLFYSVGIGQISSEVPQNLSASRPQDRQFILSSKKLLLSDSGFYLCAWSLGLAGSTDTQYFGPGTRLTVL.

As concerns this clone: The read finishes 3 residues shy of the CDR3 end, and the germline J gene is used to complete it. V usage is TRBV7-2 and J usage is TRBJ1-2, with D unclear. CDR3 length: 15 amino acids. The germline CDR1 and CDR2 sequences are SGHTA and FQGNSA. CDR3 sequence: CASSLRTAGYNDYTF. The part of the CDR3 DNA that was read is TGTGCCAGCAGCTTACGGACGGCGGGTTACAATGAC.